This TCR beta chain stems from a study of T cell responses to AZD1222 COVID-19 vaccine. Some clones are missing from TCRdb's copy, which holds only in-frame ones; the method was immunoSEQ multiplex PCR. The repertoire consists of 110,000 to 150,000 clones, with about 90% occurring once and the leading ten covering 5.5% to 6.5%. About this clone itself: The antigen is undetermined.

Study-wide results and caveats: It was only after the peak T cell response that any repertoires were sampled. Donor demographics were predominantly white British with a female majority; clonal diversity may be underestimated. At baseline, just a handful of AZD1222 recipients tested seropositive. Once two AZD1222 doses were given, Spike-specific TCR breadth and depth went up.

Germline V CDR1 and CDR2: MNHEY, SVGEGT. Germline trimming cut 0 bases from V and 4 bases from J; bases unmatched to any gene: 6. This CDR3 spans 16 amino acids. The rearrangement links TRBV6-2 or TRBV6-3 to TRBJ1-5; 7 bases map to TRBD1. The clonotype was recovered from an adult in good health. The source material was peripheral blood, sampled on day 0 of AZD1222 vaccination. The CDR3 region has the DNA TGTGCCAGCAGTTACTCGACAGGGCCCGTTAATCAGCCCCAGCATTTT. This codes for CASSYSTGPVNQPQHF.